This T cell receptor (beta chain) comes out of a study of beta chain features in type 1 diabetes. Points from the study as a whole: Type 1 diabetes patients had TCRB CDR3s that were shorter (moderately but significantly so) in all four CD4+ subsets.

As every portion of the isolated RNA was reverse transcribed, the sequencing read expressed TCRB transcripts. Sequenced by immunoSEQ multiplex PCR; TCRdb stores in-frame clones only, minus some. The sample carries more than 300,000 clones, around 12% recorded once. This clone was counted a few times. Its target is unknown. The source material was naive CD4+ T cells from blood. The receptor was derived from a woman aged 18-35 years with type 1 diabetes.

The DNA of the CDR3 is TGTGCCAGCAGCTTGGCCGGAGGGAATAGCAATCAGCCCCAGCATTTT. Translated, it gives CASSLAGGNSNQPQHF. J is TRBJ1-5 and V is TRBV5-6, with unresolved D. Between the trimmed V and J ends, which lost 0 bases and 0 bases, there was a span of 10 bases. This CDR3 has 16 residues. Germline V gives CDR1 SGHDT, CDR2 YYEEEE.